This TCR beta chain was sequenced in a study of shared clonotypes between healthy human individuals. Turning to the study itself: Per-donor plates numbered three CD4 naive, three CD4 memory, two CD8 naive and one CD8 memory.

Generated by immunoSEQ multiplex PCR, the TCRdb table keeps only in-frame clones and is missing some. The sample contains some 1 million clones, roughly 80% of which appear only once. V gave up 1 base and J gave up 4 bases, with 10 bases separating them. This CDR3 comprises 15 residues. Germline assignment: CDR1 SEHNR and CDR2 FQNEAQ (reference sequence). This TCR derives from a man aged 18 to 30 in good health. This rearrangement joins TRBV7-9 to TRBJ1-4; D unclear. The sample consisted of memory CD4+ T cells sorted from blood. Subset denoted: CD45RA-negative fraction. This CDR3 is CASSLGRTRNEKLFF. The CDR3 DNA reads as TGTGCCAGCAGCTTAGGCAGGACGCGTAATGAAAAACTGTTTTTT.